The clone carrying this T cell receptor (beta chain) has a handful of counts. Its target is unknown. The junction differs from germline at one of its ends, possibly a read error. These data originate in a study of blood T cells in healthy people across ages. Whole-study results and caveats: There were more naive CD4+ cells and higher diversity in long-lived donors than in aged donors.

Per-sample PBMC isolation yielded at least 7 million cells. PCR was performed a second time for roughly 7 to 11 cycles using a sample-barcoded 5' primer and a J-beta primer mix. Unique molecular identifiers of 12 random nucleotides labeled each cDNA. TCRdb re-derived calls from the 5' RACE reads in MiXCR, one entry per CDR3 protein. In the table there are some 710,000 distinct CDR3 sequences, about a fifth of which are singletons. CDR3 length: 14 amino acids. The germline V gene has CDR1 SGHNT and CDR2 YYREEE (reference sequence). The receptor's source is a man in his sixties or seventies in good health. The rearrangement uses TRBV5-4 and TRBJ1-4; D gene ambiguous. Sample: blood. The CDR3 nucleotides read TGTGCCAGCAGCCGCCCGGACTACGGTGAAAAACTATTTTTT. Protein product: CASSRPDYGEKLFF.